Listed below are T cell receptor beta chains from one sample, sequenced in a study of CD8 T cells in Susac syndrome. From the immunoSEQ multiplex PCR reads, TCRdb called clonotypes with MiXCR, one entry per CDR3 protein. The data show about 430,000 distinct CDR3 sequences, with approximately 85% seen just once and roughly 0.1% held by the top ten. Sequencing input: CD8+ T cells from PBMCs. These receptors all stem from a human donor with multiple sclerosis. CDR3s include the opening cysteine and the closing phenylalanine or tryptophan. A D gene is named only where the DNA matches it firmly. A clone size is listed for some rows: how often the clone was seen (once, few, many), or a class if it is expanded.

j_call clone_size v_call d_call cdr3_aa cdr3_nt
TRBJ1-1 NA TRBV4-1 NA CASNGARDTMNTEAFF TGCGCCAGCAACGGAGCCCGGGACACGATGAACACTGAAGCTTTCTTT
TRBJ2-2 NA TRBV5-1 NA CASSLGLEYRVANTGELFF TGCGCCAGCAGCTTGGGCCTGGAGTACAGGGTAGCGAACACCGGGGAGCTGTTTTTT
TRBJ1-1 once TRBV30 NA CACHFGHENTEAFF TGTGCCTGTCACTTCGGGCACGAGAACACTGAAGCTTTCTTT
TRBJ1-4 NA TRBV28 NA CASSFSGTPDNEKLFF TGTGCCAGCAGTTTTTCCGGGACACCCGATAATGAAAAACTGTTTTTT
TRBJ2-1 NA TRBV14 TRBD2 CASSWTSGGYNEQFF TGTGCCAGCAGCTGGACTAGCGGGGGCTACAATGAGCAGTTCTTC
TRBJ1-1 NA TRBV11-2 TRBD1 CASSSWGSRGPEVTEAFF TGTGCCAGCAGCTCTTGGGGAAGCAGGGGGCCTGAGGTCACTGAAGCTTTCTTT
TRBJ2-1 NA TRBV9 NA CASSVADLSSYNEQFF TGTGCCAGCAGCGTAGCCGACTTAAGCTCCTACAATGAGCAGTTCTTC
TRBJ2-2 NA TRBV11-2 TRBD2 CASSSPYGGLAATGELFF TGTGCCAGCAGCTCCCCGTATGGGGGACTAGCGGCCACCGGGGAGCTGTTTTTT
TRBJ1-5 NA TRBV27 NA CASSFGGINSNQPQHF TGTGCCAGCAGTTTTGGTGGAATAAATAGCAATCAGCCCCAGCATTTT
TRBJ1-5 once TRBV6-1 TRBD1 CASSEDRGLNQPQHF TGTGCCAGCAGCGAGGACAGGGGGTTGAATCAGCCCCAGCATTTT
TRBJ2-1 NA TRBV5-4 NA CASSSATERLGYNEQFF TGTGCCAGCAGCTCCGCGACTGAAAGATTAGGGTACAATGAGCAGTTCTTC
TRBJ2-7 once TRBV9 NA CASSVAMGGGYEQYF TGTGCCAGCAGCGTAGCAATGGGGGGCGGGTACGAGCAGTACTTC
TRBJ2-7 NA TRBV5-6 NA CASSLIPGSVSYEQYF TGTGCCAGCAGCCTGATTCCCGGATCGGTTTCCTACGAGCAGTACTTC
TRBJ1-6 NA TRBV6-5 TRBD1 CASSYASPGTDNSPLHF TGTGCCAGCAGTTACGCAAGCCCTGGGACAGATAATTCACCCCTCCACTTT
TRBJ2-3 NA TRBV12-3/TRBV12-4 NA CASSLRRGADTQYF TGTGCCAGCAGTTTGAGAAGGGGCGCAGATACGCAGTATTTT
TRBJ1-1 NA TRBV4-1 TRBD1 CASSQAAGGGGTEAFF TGCGCCAGCAGCCAAGCTGCAGGGGGGGGAGGCACTGAAGCTTTCTTT
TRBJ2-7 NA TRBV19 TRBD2 CASQLAGATFYEQYF TGTGCCAGCCAGCTAGCGGGAGCTACCTTCTACGAGCAGTACTTC
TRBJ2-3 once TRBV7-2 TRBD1 CASSLDRTGPDTQYF TGTGCCAGCAGCTTAGATCGGACAGGACCAGATACGCAGTATTTT
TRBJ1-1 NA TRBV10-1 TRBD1 CARSDRGNTEAFF TGCGCCAGGTCAGACAGGGGGAACACTGAAGCTTTCTTT
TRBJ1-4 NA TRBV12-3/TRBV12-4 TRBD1 CASSDQGATGEKLFF TGTGCCAGCAGTGATCAGGGGGCGACGGGAGAAAAACTGTTTTTT
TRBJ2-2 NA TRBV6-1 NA CASVTAGDTGELFF TGTGCCAGCGTGACAGCCGGGGACACCGGGGAGCTGTTTTTT
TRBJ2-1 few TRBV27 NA CASSPPGLNEQFF TGTGCCAGCAGTCCCCCCGGATTGAATGAGCAGTTCTTC
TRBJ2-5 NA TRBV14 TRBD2 CASRSGRQETQYF TGTGCCAGCAGAAGCGGGAGACAAGAGACCCAGTACTTC
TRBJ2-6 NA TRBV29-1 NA CSAESGANVLTF TGCAGTGCTGAATCTGGGGCCAACGTCCTGACTTTC
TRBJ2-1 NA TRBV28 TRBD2 CASAAGSSGMSYNEQFF TGTGCCAGCGCGGCAGGATCTAGCGGGATGTCCTACAATGAGCAGTTCTTC
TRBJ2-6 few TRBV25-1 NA CASSDWQGPSGANVLTF TGTGCCAGCAGTGATTGGCAGGGACCCTCTGGGGCCAACGTCCTGACTTTC
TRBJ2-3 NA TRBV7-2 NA CASSLERWGTDTQYF TGTGCCAGCAGCTTAGAGCGTTGGGGCACAGATACGCAGTATTTT
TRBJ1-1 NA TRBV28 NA CASTPSRVDEAFF TGTGCCAGCACCCCATCGAGGGTAGATGAAGCTTTCTTT
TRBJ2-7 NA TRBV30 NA CAWRGGAAYEQYF TGTGCCTGGAGAGGGGGGGCGGCCTACGAGCAGTACTTC
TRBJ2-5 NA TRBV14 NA CASSQEGLALETQYF TGTGCCAGCAGCCAAGAAGGTCTAGCATTGGAGACCCAGTACTTC
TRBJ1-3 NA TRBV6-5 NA CATLDGGGNTIYF TGTGCCACCTTAGACGGGGGTGGAAACACCATATATTTT
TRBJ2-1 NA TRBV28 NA CASSLPRGLPNNEQFF TGTGCCAGCAGTTTGCCCCGTGGACTCCCGAACAATGAGCAGTTCTTC
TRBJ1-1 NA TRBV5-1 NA CASSFEGANTEAFF TGCGCCAGCAGCTTCGAGGGCGCAAACACTGAAGCTTTCTTT
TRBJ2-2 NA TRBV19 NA CASSISLNGATGELFF TGTGCCAGTAGTATAAGTCTGAATGGGGCCACCGGGGAGCTGTTTTTT
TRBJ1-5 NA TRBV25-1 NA CASSESSWGRLPQHF TGTGCCAGCAGTGAATCTTCCTGGGGGCGGCTGCCCCAGCATTTT
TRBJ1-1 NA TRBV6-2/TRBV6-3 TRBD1 CASSHDRGLNTEAFF TGTGCCAGCAGCCACGACAGGGGATTGAACACTGAAGCTTTCTTT
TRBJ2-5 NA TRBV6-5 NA CASSYPGAETQYF TGTGCCAGCAGTTACCCGGGAGCAGAGACCCAGTACTTC
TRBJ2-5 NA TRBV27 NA CASTRPDRGETQYF TGTGCCAGCACCAGACCCGACAGAGGCGAGACCCAGTACTTC
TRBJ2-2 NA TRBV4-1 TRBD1 CASSQEGGAGGDTGELFF TGCGCCAGCAGCCAAGAGGGAGGAGCAGGGGGCGACACCGGGGAGCTGTTTTTT
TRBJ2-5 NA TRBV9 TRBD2 CASSAGLAAQETQYF TGTGCCAGCAGCGCCGGACTAGCGGCACAAGAGACCCAGTACTTC
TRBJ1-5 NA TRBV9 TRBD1 CASSVGTGRESNQPQHF TGTGCCAGCAGCGTAGGGACAGGGAGAGAGAGCAATCAGCCCCAGCATTTT
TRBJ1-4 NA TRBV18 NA CASSPVDSWGLGFNEKLFF TGTGCCAGCTCACCAGTCGATTCTTGGGGGCTCGGTTTTAATGAAAAACTGTTTTTT